A selection of T cell receptor beta chains follows, all from one sample in a study of T-cell reconstitution after alpha-beta-depleted transplantation in children. TCRdb re-analysed the PCR reads in MiXCR, keeping a single row per CDR3 protein. The table records about 540,000 distinct CDR3 sequences, 25% to 30% of them present only once. The sample here was PBMCs, taken before TCRalphabeta/CD19-depleted stem cell transplant. Receptors were obtained from a boy younger than two with Wiskott-Aldrich syndrome, due to receive a stem cell transplant. CDR3s include the opening cysteine and the closing phenylalanine or tryptophan. The D gene is left open where the match is weak. The size of a clone is reported for some rows only, either as once, few or many, or as a class for expanded clones.

size: few; J: TRBJ2-2; V: TRBV11-2; D: TRBD2; length: 16; CDR3: CASSRRLAGQTGELFF; DNA: TGTGCCAGCAGCCGACGACTAGCGGGGCAGACCGGGGAGCTGTTTTTT
size: NA; J: TRBJ2-1; V: TRBV18; D: NA; length: 12; CDR3: CASSPKTGGEFF; DNA: TGTGCCAGCTCACCAAAGACAGGCGGGGAGTTCTTC
size: NA; J: TRBJ2-3; V: TRBV5-1; D: TRBD2; length: 17; CDR3: CASSYLGMGLAMDTQYF; DNA: TGCGCCAGCAGCTACTTGGGAATGGGACTAGCGATGGATACGCAGTATTTT
size: few; J: TRBJ2-7; V: TRBV5-1; D: TRBD1; length: 15; CDR3: CASSSTGTGNYEQYF; DNA: TGCGCCAGCAGCTCGACCGGGACAGGAAACTACGAGCAGTACTTC
size: NA; J: TRBJ2-1; V: TRBV10-3; D: TRBD2; length: 13; CDR3: CAGGGLGNNEQFF; DNA: TGTGCCGGGGGGGGACTAGGAAACAATGAGCAGTTCTTC
size: NA; J: TRBJ1-5; V: TRBV28; D: TRBD1; length: 15; CDR3: CASSLPGQSNQPQHF; DNA: TGTGCCAGCAGTTTACCGGGACAGAGCAATCAGCCCCAGCATTTT
size: NA; J: TRBJ1-1; V: TRBV5-1; D: NA; length: 15; CDR3: CASSLGLFGGTEAFF; DNA: TGCGCCAGCAGCTTGGGGCTGTTTGGGGGCACTGAAGCTTTCTTT
size: few; J: TRBJ2-6; V: TRBV7-7; D: NA; length: 14; CDR3: CASSSGPGANVLTF; DNA: TGTGCCAGCAGCTCCGGCCCTGGGGCCAACGTCCTGACTTTC
size: NA; J: TRBJ2-1; V: TRBV24-1; D: NA; length: 12; CDR3: CATSDEKYEQFF; DNA: TGTGCCACCAGTGATGAGAAGTATGAGCAGTTCTTC
size: few; J: TRBJ2-3; V: TRBV15; D: TRBD2; length: 15; CDR3: CATSREQAGADTQYF; DNA: TGTGCCACCAGCAGAGAACAAGCGGGAGCAGATACGCAGTATTTT